This passage covers 15 T cell receptor beta chains from one sample sequenced in a study of cytomegalovirus exposure and HLA in healthy donors. PCR employed 60 Vbeta and 13 Jbeta primers. TCRdb's table, derived via immunoSEQ multiplex PCR, lists solely in-frame clones and lacks some. The sample data list more than 140,000 clones. The sample was PBMCs. These TCRs come from a woman younger than 30 in good health and CMV-seronegative.

V is TRBV5-1 and J is TRBJ2-1, with 12 nucleotides matching TRBD2. The CDR3 contains 17 residues. V was pared by 4 bases and J by 9 bases, with 14 bases of the junction left unmatched. Germline V gene data show CDR1 as SGHRS and CDR2 as YFSETQ. The CDR3 sequence: CASSEGPSGRDPIEQFF. CDR3 DNA: TGCGCCAGCAGCGAGGGGCCTAGCGGGAGGGACCCTATTGAGCAGTTCTTC.

The V and J genes are TRBV9 and TRBJ2-6; weak D call: TRBD1 (5 bases). Trimming removed 5 bases from V and 0 bases from J, with 9 bases in between. The germline V gene has CDR1 SGDLS and CDR2 YYNGEE. The CDR3 is 15 amino acids. The DNA of the CDR3 is TGTGCCAGCAGGCGGCAGGGCTCTGGGGCCAACGTCCTGACTTTC. It specifies CASRRQGSGANVLTF.

This chain links TRBV19 with TRBJ2-5, with 10 bases fitting TRBD1. The CDR3 extends over 14 amino acids. Germline assignment: CDR1 LNHDA and CDR2 SQIVND (reference sequence). V shed 5 bases and J 2 bases; nucleotides not matched to a gene: 2. The CDR3 sequence: CASSLGQGQETQYF. Here the CDR3 DNA reads TGTGCCAGTAGTTTGGGACAGGGGCAAGAGACCCAGTACTTC.

V gene TRBV5-1 combines with J gene TRBJ2-7, with 8 nucleotides matching TRBD2. V dropped 0 bases and J dropped 3; count of bases not matched to a gene: 5. The CDR3 runs 15 residues. Germline V gene sequence: CDR1 SGHRS, CDR2 YFSETQ. In DNA, the CDR3 is TGCGCCAGCAGCTTGGCCGGGACTAGTAGCTACGAGCAGTACTTC. Translated: CASSLAGTSSYEQYF.

J is TRBJ2-1 and V is TRBV6-4, with TRBD2 matching 8 bases. CDR1 is MRHNA, CDR2 SNTAGT, per germline. The CDR3 is made up of 15 amino acids. The J segment lost 5 bases and the V segment lost 2 bases, leaving 5 bases of the junction unmatched. CDR3 coding DNA: TGTGCCAGCAGTGACCGGGCTAGCGGGCACAATGAGCAGTTCTTC. Amino acid sequence: CASSDRASGHNEQFF.

This rearrangement joins TRBV10-2 to TRBJ2-7; 9 nucleotides match TRBD1. V gave up 5 bases and J gave up 3 bases; unmatched junction bases: 5. Germline-derived CDR1 and CDR2 are WSHSY and SAAADI. CDR3 size: 14 residues. The CDR3 DNA reads as TGCGCCAGCAGTACAGGGGGCGATTTCTACGAGCAGTACTTC. This codes for CASSTGGDFYEQYF.

The V and J genes are TRBV5-6 and TRBJ2-7; 7 bases line up with TRBD1. Germline V lookup: CDR1 SGHDT, CDR2 YYEEEE. Losses at the gene ends were 3 bases for V and 2 bases for J; bases not matched to a gene: 2. CDR3 length: 13 amino acids. The CDR3 DNA sequence: TGTGCCAGCAGCTGGGACAGAACCTACGAGCAGTACTTC. Amino acid sequence: CASSWDRTYEQYF.

The genes are TRBV19 and TRBJ1-6; 10 bases align to TRBD1. The CDR3 is 14 residues long. Germline V lookup: CDR1 LNHDA, CDR2 SQIVND (reference sequence). Trimming removed 5 bases from V and 9 bases from J; junction bases left unmatched: 4. This chain's CDR3 is CASSHRDRGSPLHF. CDR3 nucleotides: TGTGCCAGTAGTCACCGGGACAGGGGTTCACCCCTCCACTTT.

The chain recombines TRBV5-1 with TRBJ2-2; a weak D match, TRBD2 (6 bases). Trimming cost V 2 bases and J 3 bases, with 11 bases left between them. CDR1 and CDR2 from the germline V gene are SGHRS and YFSETQ. CDR3 length: 15 amino acids. CDR3 protein: CASSFQGGDTGELFF. DNA of the CDR3: TGCGCCAGCAGCTTTCAGGGCGGGGACACCGGGGAGCTGTTTTTT.

The chain links TRBV2 to TRBJ2-1; 8 nucleotides agree with TRBD2. The germline CDR1 and CDR2 sequences are SNHLY and FYNNEI. This CDR3 contains 12 residues. Unmatched junction bases numbered 10, after V lost 6 bases and J lost 15 bases. The CDR3: CASSYLAGRPFF. Written as DNA, the CDR3 is TGTGCCAGCAGCTATCTAGCGGGCCGGCCGTTCTTC.

This sequence joins TRBV4-1 and TRBJ2-1, with 9 nucleotides matching TRBD1. V was pared by 1 base and J by 10 bases, with 8 bases of the junction left unmatched. Germline loops: CDR1 MGHRA, CDR2 YSYEKL. CDR3 length: 15 residues. CDR3 residues: CASSQGDRDFREQFF. DNA for the CDR3: TGCGCCAGCAGCCAAGGGGACAGGGACTTTAGGGAGCAGTTCTTC.

J is TRBJ2-6 and V is TRBV18; D is perhaps TRBD2 (5 bases). Germline loops: CDR1 KGHSH, CDR2 LQKENI. V lost 1 base and J lost 9, with 10 bases in between. The CDR3 loop spans 14 amino acids. The CDR3 bases are TGTGCCAGCTCACCACAGGTCGAGGGCAACGTCCTGACTTTC. Amino acid sequence: CASSPQVEGNVLTF.

The chain is built from TRBV7-9 and TRBJ2-3, with D possibly matching TRBD2 (7 bases). The CDR3 runs to 16 residues. Trimming shortened V by 5 bases and J by 0 bases, and 15 bases separated the two germline ends. CDR1 SEHNR and CDR2 FQNEAQ come from the germline V gene (reference sequence). The CDR3 protein is CASSRGRGTSTDTQYF. The CDR3 DNA follows: TGTGCCAGCAGCAGGGGGAGGGGGACTAGCACAGATACGCAGTATTTT.

The V and J genes are TRBV5-4 and TRBJ2-5; D call uncertain. The tail of the sequence fits TRBJ2-7 better, so the J call may be wrong. The length of the CDR3 is 16 residues. Looked up from germline, CDR1 is SGHNT and CDR2 is YYREEE (reference sequence). CDR3 sequence reads: CASSPPPERSPYEQYF. DNA of the CDR3: TGTGCCAGCAGCCCCCCCCCGGAGAGGAGTCCCTACGAGCAGTACTTC.

The genes are TRBV7-6 and TRBJ2-5, with D possibly TRBD2 on 6 matching bases. Germline V gene sequence: CDR1 SGHVS, CDR2 FNYEAQ. V lost 5 bases to trimming and J lost 5 bases, with 18 bases between them. The CDR3 runs to 15 residues. The CDR3 region has the DNA TGTGCCAGCAGCGAAGCGGGTGCGATCGGGGAGACCCAGTACTTC. This codes for CASSEAGAIGETQYF.